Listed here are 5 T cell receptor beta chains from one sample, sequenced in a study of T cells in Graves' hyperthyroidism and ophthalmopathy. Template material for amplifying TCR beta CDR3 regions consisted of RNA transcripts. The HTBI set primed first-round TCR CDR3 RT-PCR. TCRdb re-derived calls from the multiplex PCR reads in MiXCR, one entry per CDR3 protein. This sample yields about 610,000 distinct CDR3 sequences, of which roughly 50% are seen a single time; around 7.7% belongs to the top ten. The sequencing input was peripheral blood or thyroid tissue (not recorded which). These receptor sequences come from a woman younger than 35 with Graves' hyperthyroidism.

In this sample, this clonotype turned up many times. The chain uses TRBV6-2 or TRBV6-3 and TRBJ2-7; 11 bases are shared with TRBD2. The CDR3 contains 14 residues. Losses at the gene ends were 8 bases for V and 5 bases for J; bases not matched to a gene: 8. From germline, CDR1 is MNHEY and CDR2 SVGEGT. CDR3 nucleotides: TGTGCCAGCGGGCTTACTAGCGGGAGTAACGAGCAGTACTTC. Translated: CASGLTSGSNEQYF.

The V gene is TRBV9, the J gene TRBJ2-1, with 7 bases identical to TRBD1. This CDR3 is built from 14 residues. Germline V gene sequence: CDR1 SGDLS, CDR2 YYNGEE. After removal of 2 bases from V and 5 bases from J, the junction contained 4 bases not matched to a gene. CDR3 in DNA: TGTGCCAGCAGCGTTCCCGGGACAGACAATGAGCAGTTCTTC. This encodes CASSVPGTDNEQFF.

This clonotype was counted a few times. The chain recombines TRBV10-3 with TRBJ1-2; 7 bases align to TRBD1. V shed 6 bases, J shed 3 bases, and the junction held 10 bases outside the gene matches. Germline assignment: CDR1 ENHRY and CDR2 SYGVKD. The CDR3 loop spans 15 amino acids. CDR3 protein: CAIRGDREEDYGYTF. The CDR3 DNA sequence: TGTGCCATCAGGGGAGACAGGGAAGAAGACTATGGCTACACCTTC.

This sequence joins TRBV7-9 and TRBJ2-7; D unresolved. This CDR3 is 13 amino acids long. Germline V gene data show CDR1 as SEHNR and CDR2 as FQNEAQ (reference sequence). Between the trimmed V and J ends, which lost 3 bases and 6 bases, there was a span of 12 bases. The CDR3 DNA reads TGTGCCAGCAGCTTTACCCGGGCTTCCGAGCAGTACTTC. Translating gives CASSFTRASEQYF.

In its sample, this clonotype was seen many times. The CDR3 region has the DNA TGTGCCAGCAGCTTACAGGGGGCGAGGGGCTACACCTTC. It translates to CASSLQGARGYTF. The genes are TRBV7-9 and TRBJ1-2, with 8 bases identical to TRBD1. V lost 2 bases and J lost 8; bases outside the gene matches: 4. The CDR3 runs 13 residues. Germline values: CDR1 SEHNR, CDR2 FQNEAQ (reference sequence).